These T cell receptor beta chains were read from a single sample in a study of CD8 T cells in Susac syndrome. MiXCR, run by TCRdb on the immunoSEQ multiplex PCR reads, gives a single entry per CDR3 protein. The sample carries roughly 200,000 distinct CDR3 sequences, approximately 95% recorded once. The material sequenced was CD4+ T cells from PBMCs. Every receptor here comes from a human donor with multiple sclerosis. Both conserved end residues are part of each CDR3. Fields, in order: D gene, CDR3 length, clone size, V gene, J gene, CDR3 protein, CDR3 DNA. The D gene is left open where the match is weak. Expanded clones get a size class; other rows say once, few or many, or leave the size out.

d_call: -
cdr3_length: 16
clone_size: -
v_call: TRBV3-1
j_call: TRBJ1-6
cdr3_aa: CASSQVPGPYNSPLHF
cdr3_nt: TGTGCCAGCAGCCAAGTGCCAGGCCCCTATAATTCACCCCTCCACTTT

d_call: -
cdr3_length: 17
clone_size: -
v_call: TRBV5-4
j_call: TRBJ1-5
cdr3_aa: CASSRSRQHLGNQPQHF
cdr3_nt: TGTGCCAGCAGCCGATCCCGACAGCATCTGGGCAATCAGCCCCAGCATTTT

d_call: -
cdr3_length: 11
clone_size: -
v_call: TRBV12-3/TRBV12-4
j_call: TRBJ2-7
cdr3_aa: CASSKTGGQYF
cdr3_nt: TGTGCCAGCAGTAAAACAGGCGGGCAGTACTTC

d_call: -
cdr3_length: 13
clone_size: -
v_call: TRBV6-5
j_call: TRBJ2-7
cdr3_aa: CASSYSGSYEQYF
cdr3_nt: TGTGCCAGCAGTTACAGCGGGTCCTACGAGCAGTACTTC

d_call: TRBD2
cdr3_length: 16
clone_size: -
v_call: TRBV18
j_call: TRBJ2-5
cdr3_aa: CASSPGTSGTQETQYF
cdr3_nt: TGTGCCAGCTCACCAGGGACTAGCGGGACCCAAGAGACCCAGTACTTC

d_call: -
cdr3_length: 15
clone_size: -
v_call: TRBV4-2
j_call: TRBJ2-6
cdr3_aa: CASSQGDQGANVLTF
cdr3_nt: TGTGCCAGCAGCCAAGGGGACCAGGGGGCCAACGTCCTGACTTTC

d_call: TRBD1
cdr3_length: 13
clone_size: -
v_call: TRBV29-1
j_call: TRBJ1-4
cdr3_aa: CSVNRGQGEKLFF
cdr3_nt: TGCAGCGTAAACAGGGGGCAGGGTGAAAAACTGTTTTTT

d_call: -
cdr3_length: 13
clone_size: once
v_call: TRBV7-9
j_call: TRBJ2-7
cdr3_aa: CASSPNTYGFPYF
cdr3_nt: TGTGCCAGCAGCCCCAATACTTACGGGTTCCCGTACTTC

d_call: TRBD1
cdr3_length: 16
clone_size: -
v_call: TRBV9
j_call: TRBJ2-2
cdr3_aa: CASSVQTGPGTGELFF
cdr3_nt: TGTGCCAGCAGCGTTCAGACAGGGCCGGGCACCGGGGAGCTGTTTTTT

d_call: -
cdr3_length: 12
clone_size: few
v_call: TRBV2
j_call: TRBJ2-7
cdr3_aa: CASSPAGSEQYF
cdr3_nt: TGTGCCAGCAGTCCTGCAGGGAGCGAGCAGTACTTC

d_call: -
cdr3_length: 14
clone_size: -
v_call: TRBV29-1
j_call: TRBJ2-2
cdr3_aa: CSVEPTANTGELFF
cdr3_nt: TGCAGCGTTGAACCCACAGCGAACACCGGGGAGCTGTTTTTT

d_call: -
cdr3_length: 14
clone_size: -
v_call: TRBV20-1
j_call: TRBJ2-2
cdr3_aa: CSARVPGNTGELFF
cdr3_nt: TGCAGTGCTAGAGTCCCAGGGAACACCGGGGAGCTGTTTTTT

d_call: TRBD1
cdr3_length: 14
clone_size: -
v_call: TRBV25-1
j_call: TRBJ2-5
cdr3_aa: CASGRTGGQETQYF
cdr3_nt: TGTGCCAGCGGACGTACAGGGGGCCAAGAGACCCAGTACTTC

d_call: -
cdr3_length: 9
clone_size: few
v_call: TRBV30
j_call: TRBJ1-2
cdr3_aa: CALDPTLTF
cdr3_nt: TGTGCCTTAGACCCGACTCTCACCTTC

d_call: TRBD2
cdr3_length: 14
clone_size: -
v_call: TRBV11-1
j_call: TRBJ2-7
cdr3_aa: CASSMGLAGYEQYF
cdr3_nt: TGTGCCAGCAGCATGGGACTAGCGGGCTACGAGCAGTACTTC

d_call: -
cdr3_length: 13
clone_size: -
v_call: TRBV5-4
j_call: TRBJ1-2
cdr3_aa: CASSLWGGYGYTF
cdr3_nt: TGTGCCAGCAGCTTGTGGGGAGGCTATGGCTACACCTTC

d_call: -
cdr3_length: 10
clone_size: -
v_call: TRBV7-2
j_call: TRBJ2-5
cdr3_aa: CASSLETQYF
cdr3_nt: TGTGCCAGCAGTCTGGAGACCCAGTACTTC

d_call: -
cdr3_length: 12
clone_size: -
v_call: TRBV20-1
j_call: TRBJ1-5
cdr3_aa: CSVRHSNQPQHF
cdr3_nt: TGCAGTGTACGTCATAGCAATCAGCCCCAGCATTTT

d_call: -
cdr3_length: 13
clone_size: -
v_call: TRBV20-1
j_call: TRBJ1-5
cdr3_aa: CSASSDSNQPQHF
cdr3_nt: TGCAGTGCTAGTTCAGATAGCAATCAGCCCCAGCATTTT

d_call: -
cdr3_length: 12
clone_size: -
v_call: TRBV12-3/TRBV12-4
j_call: TRBJ1-6
cdr3_aa: CASSLWNSPLHF
cdr3_nt: TGTGCCAGCAGTCTTTGGAATTCACCCCTCCACTTT

d_call: -
cdr3_length: 13
clone_size: -
v_call: TRBV2
j_call: TRBJ2-4
cdr3_aa: CATGLTLVDIQYF
cdr3_nt: TGTGCCACCGGACTGACCCTCGTTGACATTCAGTACTTC

d_call: -
cdr3_length: 14
clone_size: -
v_call: TRBV29-1
j_call: TRBJ2-5
cdr3_aa: CSVVGHQGEETQYF
cdr3_nt: TGCAGCGTTGTAGGTCACCAAGGGGAAGAGACCCAGTACTTC

d_call: TRBD2
cdr3_length: 14
clone_size: -
v_call: TRBV20-1
j_call: TRBJ2-1
cdr3_aa: CSAASGGAYNEQFF
cdr3_nt: TGCAGTGCTGCGAGCGGGGGGGCCTACAATGAGCAGTTCTTC

d_call: -
cdr3_length: 13
clone_size: -
v_call: TRBV29-1
j_call: TRBJ2-3
cdr3_aa: CSVDVGWADTQYF
cdr3_nt: TGCAGCGTTGACGTCGGTTGGGCAGATACGCAGTATTTT

d_call: -
cdr3_length: 14
clone_size: -
v_call: TRBV14
j_call: TRBJ2-5
cdr3_aa: CASSHRPVQETQYF
cdr3_nt: TGTGCCAGCAGCCACCGTCCAGTTCAAGAGACCCAGTACTTC

d_call: -
cdr3_length: 13
clone_size: once
v_call: TRBV29-1
j_call: TRBJ1-1
cdr3_aa: CSVSGPRNTEAFF
cdr3_nt: TGCAGCGTTTCGGGACCCAGGAACACTGAAGCTTTCTTT

d_call: -
cdr3_length: 14
clone_size: -
v_call: TRBV29-1
j_call: TRBJ2-2
cdr3_aa: CSVSGGVLTGELFF
cdr3_nt: TGCAGCGTGTCTGGCGGGGTATTAACCGGGGAGCTGTTTTTT

d_call: -
cdr3_length: 17
clone_size: -
v_call: TRBV3-1
j_call: TRBJ2-2
cdr3_aa: CASSHHPRDRNTGELFF
cdr3_nt: TGTGCCAGCAGCCACCACCCTCGAGACAGGAACACCGGGGAGCTGTTTTTT

d_call: -
cdr3_length: 14
clone_size: -
v_call: TRBV12-3/TRBV12-4
j_call: TRBJ2-5
cdr3_aa: CASSPRTRRGTQYF
cdr3_nt: TGTGCCAGCAGTCCGAGGACCCGTAGGGGGACCCAGTACTTC

d_call: -
cdr3_length: 16
clone_size: -
v_call: TRBV3-1
j_call: TRBJ1-5
cdr3_aa: CASSQDDRAPGQPQHF
cdr3_nt: TGTGCCAGCAGCCAAGATGATAGAGCGCCCGGACAGCCCCAGCATTTT

d_call: -
cdr3_length: 13
clone_size: -
v_call: TRBV9
j_call: TRBJ1-5
cdr3_aa: CASSVQLNQPQHF
cdr3_nt: TGTGCCAGCAGCGTCCAGCTCAATCAGCCCCAGCATTTT

d_call: TRBD2
cdr3_length: 16
clone_size: -
v_call: TRBV6-6
j_call: TRBJ2-5
cdr3_aa: CASSYPGSGASGTQYF
cdr3_nt: TGTGCCAGCAGTTACCCTGGTAGCGGGGCTTCAGGGACCCAGTACTTC

d_call: -
cdr3_length: 14
clone_size: -
v_call: TRBV18
j_call: TRBJ1-1
cdr3_aa: CASSPDQLNTEAFF
cdr3_nt: TGTGCCAGCTCACCGGATCAGTTGAACACTGAAGCTTTCTTT

d_call: -
cdr3_length: 11
clone_size: -
v_call: TRBV3-1
j_call: TRBJ1-6
cdr3_aa: CASSSTLSLHF
cdr3_nt: TGTGCCAGCAGCTCGACACTCTCCCTCCACTTT

d_call: -
cdr3_length: 14
clone_size: once
v_call: TRBV20-1
j_call: TRBJ1-6
cdr3_aa: CSARKDGRNSPLHF
cdr3_nt: TGCAGTGCTAGAAAGGACGGACGAAATTCACCCCTCCACTTT

d_call: TRBD1
cdr3_length: 15
clone_size: -
v_call: TRBV7-9
j_call: TRBJ2-1
cdr3_aa: CASSIGRQGYNEQFF
cdr3_nt: TGTGCCAGCAGCATAGGCCGACAGGGATACAATGAGCAGTTCTTC

d_call: -
cdr3_length: 16
clone_size: once
v_call: TRBV5-4
j_call: TRBJ2-2
cdr3_aa: CASSLADGRRTGELFF
cdr3_nt: TGTGCCAGCAGCTTGGCGGACGGTAGGAGAACCGGGGAGCTGTTTTTT

d_call: -
cdr3_length: 14
clone_size: few
v_call: TRBV18
j_call: TRBJ2-3
cdr3_aa: CASSPGSSTDTQYF
cdr3_nt: TGTGCCAGCTCACCAGGCAGTAGCACAGATACGCAGTATTTT

d_call: -
cdr3_length: 12
clone_size: once
v_call: TRBV10-3
j_call: TRBJ1-1
cdr3_aa: CAMSGEDTEAFF
cdr3_nt: TGTGCCATGTCAGGGGAGGACACTGAAGCTTTCTTT

d_call: TRBD1
cdr3_length: 14
clone_size: -
v_call: TRBV7-2
j_call: TRBJ2-7
cdr3_aa: CASSPRTGAYEQYF
cdr3_nt: TGTGCCAGCAGCCCTCGGACAGGAGCCTACGAGCAGTACTTC

d_call: -
cdr3_length: 13
clone_size: -
v_call: TRBV20-1
j_call: TRBJ2-5
cdr3_aa: CSARGEPQETQYF
cdr3_nt: TGCAGTGCTAGAGGCGAGCCTCAAGAGACCCAGTACTTC

d_call: -
cdr3_length: 15
clone_size: -
v_call: TRBV5-1
j_call: TRBJ1-2
cdr3_aa: CASSSTAAGSFGYTF
cdr3_nt: TGCGCCAGCAGCTCGACGGCGGCAGGGTCTTTTGGCTACACCTTC

d_call: TRBD2
cdr3_length: 16
clone_size: -
v_call: TRBV14
j_call: TRBJ2-1
cdr3_aa: CASSQTGLAGANEQFF
cdr3_nt: TGTGCCAGCAGCCAAACTGGACTAGCGGGGGCGAATGAGCAGTTCTTC

d_call: -
cdr3_length: 14
clone_size: -
v_call: TRBV4-2
j_call: TRBJ2-5
cdr3_aa: CTSSQEASRETQYF
cdr3_nt: TGTACCAGCAGCCAAGAGGCCTCGAGAGAGACCCAGTACTTC

d_call: -
cdr3_length: 14
clone_size: -
v_call: TRBV6-6
j_call: TRBJ2-1
cdr3_aa: CASSPGDRYNEQFF
cdr3_nt: TGTGCCAGCAGCCCGGGAGATCGCTACAATGAGCAGTTCTTC

d_call: -
cdr3_length: 13
clone_size: -
v_call: TRBV25-1
j_call: TRBJ1-1
cdr3_aa: CASRFHGGTEAFF
cdr3_nt: TGTGCCAGCAGATTTCATGGGGGCACTGAAGCTTTCTTT

d_call: -
cdr3_length: 15
clone_size: -
v_call: TRBV7-9
j_call: TRBJ2-4
cdr3_aa: CASSGQILAKNIQYF
cdr3_nt: TGTGCCAGCAGCGGACAGATTCTAGCCAAAAACATTCAGTACTTC

d_call: -
cdr3_length: 11
clone_size: -
v_call: TRBV2
j_call: TRBJ2-4
cdr3_aa: CASRVKNIQYF
cdr3_nt: TGTGCCAGCAGAGTCAAAAACATTCAGTACTTC